This T cell receptor beta chain was captured in a study of blood T cell repertoires in COVID-19. Study at large: COVID-19 samples from acute and convalescent phases originated in the United States, Italy and Spain.

Comment on this clone: One junction end disagrees with the germline gene, perhaps due to a read error.

Authors' data handling: Reference gene primer amplification gave estimated nucleated cell counts. Measured with immunoSEQ multiplex PCR; TCRdb has only the in-frame clones, and not every one. For V, J and clone size, that table is used; D and trimming come from the DNA. The sample consists of some 13,000 clones, roughly 90% of them appearing once. The clonotype was recovered from a man older than 75 with acute or convalescent COVID-19. Sequencing input: peripheral blood.

CDR3 in DNA: TGTGCCAGCAGTTCGTACTCTGGGGCCAACGTCCTGTCTTTC. Its protein product is CASSSYSGANVLSF. The chain recombines TRBV6-5 with TRBJ2-6, with D possibly being TRBD1 (5 bases). Germline CDR1 reads MNHEY; CDR2 reads SVGAGI. The CDR3 spans 14 residues.